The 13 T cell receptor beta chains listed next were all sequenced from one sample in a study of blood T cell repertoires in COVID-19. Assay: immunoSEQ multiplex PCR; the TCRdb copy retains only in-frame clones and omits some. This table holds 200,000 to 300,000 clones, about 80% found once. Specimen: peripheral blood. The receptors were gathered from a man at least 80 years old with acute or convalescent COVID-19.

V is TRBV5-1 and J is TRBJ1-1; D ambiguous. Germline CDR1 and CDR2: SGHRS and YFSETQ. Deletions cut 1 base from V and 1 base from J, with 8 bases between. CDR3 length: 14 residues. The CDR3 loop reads CASSLRQENTEAFF. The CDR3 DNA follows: TGCGCCAGCAGCTTGAGGCAGGAGAACACTGAAGCTTTCTTT.

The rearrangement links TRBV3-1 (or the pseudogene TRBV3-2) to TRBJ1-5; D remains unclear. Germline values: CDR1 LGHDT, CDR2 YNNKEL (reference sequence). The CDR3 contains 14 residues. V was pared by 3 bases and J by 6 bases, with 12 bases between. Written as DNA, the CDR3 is TGTGCCAGCAGCCAGAGTTGGGCGGGTCAGCCCCAGCATTTT. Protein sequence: CASSQSWAGQPQHF.

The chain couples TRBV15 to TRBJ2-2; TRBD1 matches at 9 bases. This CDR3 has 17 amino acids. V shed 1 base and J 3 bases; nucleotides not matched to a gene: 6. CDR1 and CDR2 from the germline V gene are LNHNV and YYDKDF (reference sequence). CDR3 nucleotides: TGTGCCACCAGCAGAGCCGGGACAGGGACGTACACCGGGGAGCTGTTTTTT. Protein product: CATSRAGTGTYTGELFF.

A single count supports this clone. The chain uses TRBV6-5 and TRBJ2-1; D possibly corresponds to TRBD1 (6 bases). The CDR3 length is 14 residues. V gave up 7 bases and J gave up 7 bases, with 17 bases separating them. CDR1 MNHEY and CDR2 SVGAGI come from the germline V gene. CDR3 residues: CASTLPGTRNEQFF. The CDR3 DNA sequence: TGTGCCAGCACCCTCCCCGGGACAAGGAATGAGCAGTTCTTC.

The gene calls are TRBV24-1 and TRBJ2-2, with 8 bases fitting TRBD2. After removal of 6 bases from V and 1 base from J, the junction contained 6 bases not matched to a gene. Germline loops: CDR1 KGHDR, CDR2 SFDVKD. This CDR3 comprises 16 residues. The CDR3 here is CATSPAAGGNTGELFF. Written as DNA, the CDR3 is TGTGCCACCAGTCCGGCTGCGGGGGGGAACACCGGGGAGCTGTTTTTT.

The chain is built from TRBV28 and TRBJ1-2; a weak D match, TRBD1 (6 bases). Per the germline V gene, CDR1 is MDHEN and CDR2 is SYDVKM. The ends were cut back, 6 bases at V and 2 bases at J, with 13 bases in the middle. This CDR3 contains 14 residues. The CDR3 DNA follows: TGTGCCAGCAGGGAGGACAGACGAAACTATGGCTACACCTTC. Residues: CASREDRRNYGYTF.

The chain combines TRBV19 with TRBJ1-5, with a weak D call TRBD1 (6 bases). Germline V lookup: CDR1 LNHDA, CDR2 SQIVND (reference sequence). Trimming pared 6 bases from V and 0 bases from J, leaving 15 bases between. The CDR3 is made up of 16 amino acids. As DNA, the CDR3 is TGTGCCAGTAGCCGCAGAGGGGGATATAGCAATCAGCCCCAGCATTTT. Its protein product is CASSRRGGYSNQPQHF.

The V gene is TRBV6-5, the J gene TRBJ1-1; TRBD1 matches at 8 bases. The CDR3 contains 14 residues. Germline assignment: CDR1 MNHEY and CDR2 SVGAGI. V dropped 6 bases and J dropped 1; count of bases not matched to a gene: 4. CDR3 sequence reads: CASSFDRGNTEAFF. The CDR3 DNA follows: TGTGCCAGCAGCTTCGACAGGGGGAACACTGAAGCTTTCTTT.

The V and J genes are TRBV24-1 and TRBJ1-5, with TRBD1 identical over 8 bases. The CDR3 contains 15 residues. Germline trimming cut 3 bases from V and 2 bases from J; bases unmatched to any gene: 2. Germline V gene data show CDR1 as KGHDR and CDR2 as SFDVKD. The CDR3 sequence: CATSDRGQGNQPQHF. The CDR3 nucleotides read TGTGCCACCAGTGATCGGGGACAGGGCAATCAGCCCCAGCATTTT.

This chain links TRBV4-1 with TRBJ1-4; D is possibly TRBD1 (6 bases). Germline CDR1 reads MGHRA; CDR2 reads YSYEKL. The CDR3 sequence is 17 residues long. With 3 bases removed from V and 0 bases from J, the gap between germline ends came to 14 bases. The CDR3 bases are TGCGCCAGCAGCCATGGGACACTAGTTGCAACTAATGAAAAACTGTTTTTT. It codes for CASSHGTLVATNEKLFF.

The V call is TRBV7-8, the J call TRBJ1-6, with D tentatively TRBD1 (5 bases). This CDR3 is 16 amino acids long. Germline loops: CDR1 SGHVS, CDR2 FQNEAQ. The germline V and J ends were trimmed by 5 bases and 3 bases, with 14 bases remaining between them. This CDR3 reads CASSPRGIGYNSPLHF. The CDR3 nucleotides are TGTGCCAGCAGCCCTCGGGGGATCGGCTATAATTCACCCCTCCACTTT.

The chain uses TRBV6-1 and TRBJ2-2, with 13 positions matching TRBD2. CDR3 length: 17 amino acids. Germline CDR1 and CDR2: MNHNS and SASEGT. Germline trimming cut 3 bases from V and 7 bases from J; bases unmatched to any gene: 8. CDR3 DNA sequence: TGTGCCAGCAGTGACCCGGGACTAGCGGGAAGGGTCGGGGAGCTGTTTTTT. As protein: CASSDPGLAGRVGELFF.

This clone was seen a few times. The CDR3 nucleotides read TGCGCCAGCAGCCAAGAGAATGCAGCTAATGAAAAACTGTTTTTT. As protein: CASSQENAANEKLFF. The chain couples TRBV4-1 to TRBJ1-4; D unclear. The CDR3 loop spans 15 amino acids. The germline V gene has CDR1 MGHRA and CDR2 YSYEKL. The V end was cut by 0 bases, the J end by 3 bases, with 8 bases between.